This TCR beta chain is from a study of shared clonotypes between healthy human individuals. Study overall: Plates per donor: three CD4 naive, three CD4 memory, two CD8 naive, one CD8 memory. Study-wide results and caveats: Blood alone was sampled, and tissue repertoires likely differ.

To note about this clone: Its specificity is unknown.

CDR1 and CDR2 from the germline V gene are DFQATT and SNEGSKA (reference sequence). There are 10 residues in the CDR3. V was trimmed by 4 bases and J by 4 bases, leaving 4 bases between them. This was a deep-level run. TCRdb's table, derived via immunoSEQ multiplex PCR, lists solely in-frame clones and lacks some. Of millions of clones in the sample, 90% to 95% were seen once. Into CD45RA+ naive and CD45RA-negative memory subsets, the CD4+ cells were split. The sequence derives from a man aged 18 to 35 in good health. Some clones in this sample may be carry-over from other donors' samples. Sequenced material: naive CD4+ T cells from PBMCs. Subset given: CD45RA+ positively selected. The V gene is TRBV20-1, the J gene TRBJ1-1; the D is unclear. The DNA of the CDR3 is TGCAGTGCTACCCCCACTGAAGCTTTCTTT. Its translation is CSATPTEAFF.